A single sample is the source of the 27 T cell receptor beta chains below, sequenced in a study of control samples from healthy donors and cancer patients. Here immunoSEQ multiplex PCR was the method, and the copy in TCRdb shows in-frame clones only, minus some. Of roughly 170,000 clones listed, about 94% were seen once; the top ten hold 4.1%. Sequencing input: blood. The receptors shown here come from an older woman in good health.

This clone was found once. The CDR3: CASSVGSYNQPQHF. In DNA form, the CDR3 reads TGTGCCAGCAGCGTAGGCAGTTATAATCAGCCCCAGCATTTT. The chain joins TRBV9 to TRBJ1-5; D unresolved. The CDR3 is 14 amino acids. Trimming took off 0 bases at V and 4 bases at J, with 8 bases between the two ends. CDR1 SGDLS and CDR2 YYNGEE come from the germline V gene.

The CDR3 reads CASTPDGYTDTQYF. The CDR3 bases are TGTGCCAGCACCCCGGACGGTTACACAGATACGCAGTATTTT. The V and J genes are TRBV6-6 and TRBJ2-3; unclear D gene. CDR1 and CDR2 (germline): MNHNY, SVGAGI (reference sequence). V lost 7 bases to trimming and J lost 2 bases, with 13 bases between them. The CDR3 runs 14 residues.

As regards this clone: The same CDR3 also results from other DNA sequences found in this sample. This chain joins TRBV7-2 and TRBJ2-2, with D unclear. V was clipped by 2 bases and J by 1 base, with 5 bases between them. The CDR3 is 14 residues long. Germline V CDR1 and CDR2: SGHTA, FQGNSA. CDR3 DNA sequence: TGTGCCAGCAGCTTACAACGGAACACCGGGGAGCTGTTTTTT. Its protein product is CASSLQRNTGELFF.

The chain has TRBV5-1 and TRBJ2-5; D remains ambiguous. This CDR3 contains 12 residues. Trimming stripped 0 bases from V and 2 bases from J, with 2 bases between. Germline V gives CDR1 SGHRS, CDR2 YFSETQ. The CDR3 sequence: CASSLEQETQYF. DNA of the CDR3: TGCGCCAGCAGCTTGGAGCAAGAGACCCAGTACTTC.

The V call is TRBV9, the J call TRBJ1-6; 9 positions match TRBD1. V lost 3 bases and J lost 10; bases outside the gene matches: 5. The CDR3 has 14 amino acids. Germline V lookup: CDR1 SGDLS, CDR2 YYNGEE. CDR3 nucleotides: TGTGCCAGCAGCGCCGACAGGGGGGCCTCACCCCTCCACTTT. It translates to CASSADRGASPLHF.

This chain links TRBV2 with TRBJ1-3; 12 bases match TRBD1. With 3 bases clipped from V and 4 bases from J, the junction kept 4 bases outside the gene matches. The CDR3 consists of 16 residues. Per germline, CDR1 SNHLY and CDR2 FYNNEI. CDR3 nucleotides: TGTGCCAGCAGTGAGGGGACAGGGGGCTTCGGAAACACCATATATTTT. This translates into CASSEGTGGFGNTIYF.

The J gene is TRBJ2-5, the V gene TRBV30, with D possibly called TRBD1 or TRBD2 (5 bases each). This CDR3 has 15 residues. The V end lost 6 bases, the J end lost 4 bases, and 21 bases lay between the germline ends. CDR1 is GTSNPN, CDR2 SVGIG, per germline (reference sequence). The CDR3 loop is CACTSPGQRGETQYF. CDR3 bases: TGTGCCTGCACATCGCCGGGCCAGAGGGGAGAGACCCAGTACTTC.

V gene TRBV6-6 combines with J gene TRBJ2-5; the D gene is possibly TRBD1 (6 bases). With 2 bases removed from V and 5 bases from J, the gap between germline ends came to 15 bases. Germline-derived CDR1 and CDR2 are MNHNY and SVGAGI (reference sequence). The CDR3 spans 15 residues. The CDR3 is CASSYPSGVGETQYF. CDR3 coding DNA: TGTGCCAGCAGTTACCCCTCAGGGGTGGGGGAGACCCAGTACTTC.

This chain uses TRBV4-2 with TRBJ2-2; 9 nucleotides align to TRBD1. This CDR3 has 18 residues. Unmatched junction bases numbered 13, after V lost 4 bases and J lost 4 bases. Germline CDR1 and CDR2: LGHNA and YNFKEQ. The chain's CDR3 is CASSPNSQGAQATGELFF. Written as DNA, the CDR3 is TGTGCCAGCAGCCCAAACTCACAGGGGGCGCAGGCCACCGGGGAGCTGTTTTTT.

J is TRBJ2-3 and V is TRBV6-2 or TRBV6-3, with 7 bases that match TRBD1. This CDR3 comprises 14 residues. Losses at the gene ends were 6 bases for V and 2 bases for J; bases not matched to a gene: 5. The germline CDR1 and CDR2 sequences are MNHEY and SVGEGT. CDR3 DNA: TGTGCCAGCAGCCCCGGGACAGCCACAGATACGCAGTATTTT. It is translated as CASSPGTATDTQYF.

CDR3 in DNA: TGTGCCAGCAGCCACAGACTAGCGGGGGAAGATACGCAGTATTTT. Translating it yields CASSHRLAGEDTQYF. The rearrangement links TRBV4-2 to TRBJ2-3, with 12 bases fitting TRBD2. The CDR3 is 15 amino acids. In germline, CDR1 is LGHNA, CDR2 YNFKEQ. After removal of 3 bases from V and 5 bases from J, the junction contained 3 bases not matched to a gene.

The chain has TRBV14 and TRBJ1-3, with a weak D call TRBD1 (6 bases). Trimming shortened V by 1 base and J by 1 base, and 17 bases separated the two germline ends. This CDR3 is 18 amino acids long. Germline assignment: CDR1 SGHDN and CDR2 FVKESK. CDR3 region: CASSQVFPRQVSGNTIYF. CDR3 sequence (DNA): TGTGCCAGCAGCCAAGTCTTTCCGCGACAGGTTTCTGGAAACACCATATATTTT.

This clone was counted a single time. The CDR3 region has the DNA TGTGCCAGCAGTGAACAGGGGGCAGGGACCGGGGAGCTGTTTTTT. Translated: CASSEQGAGTGELFF. The rearrangement links TRBV2 to TRBJ2-2, with 8 bases matching TRBD1. With 2 bases clipped from V and 5 bases from J, the junction kept 4 bases outside the gene matches. CDR3 length: 15 amino acids. Germline CDR1 reads SNHLY; CDR2 reads FYNNEI.

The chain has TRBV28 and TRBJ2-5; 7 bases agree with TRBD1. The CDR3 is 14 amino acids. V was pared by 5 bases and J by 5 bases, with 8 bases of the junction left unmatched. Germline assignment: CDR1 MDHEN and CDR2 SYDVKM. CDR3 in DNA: TGTGCCAGCAGTGCTCGACAGGGTTTCGAGACCCAGTACTTC. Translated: CASSARQGFETQYF.

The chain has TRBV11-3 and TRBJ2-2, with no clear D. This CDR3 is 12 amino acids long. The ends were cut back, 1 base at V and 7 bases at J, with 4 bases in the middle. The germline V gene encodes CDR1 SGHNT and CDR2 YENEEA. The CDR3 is CASSLGRGELFF. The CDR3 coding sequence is TGTGCCAGCAGCTTAGGCCGCGGGGAGCTGTTTTTT.

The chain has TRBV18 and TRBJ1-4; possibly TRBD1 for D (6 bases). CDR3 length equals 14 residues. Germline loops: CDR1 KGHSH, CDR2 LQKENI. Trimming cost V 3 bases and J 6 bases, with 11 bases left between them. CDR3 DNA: TGTGCCAGCTCACCTTTTCACAGGGATGAAAAACTGTTTTTT. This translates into CASSPFHRDEKLFF.

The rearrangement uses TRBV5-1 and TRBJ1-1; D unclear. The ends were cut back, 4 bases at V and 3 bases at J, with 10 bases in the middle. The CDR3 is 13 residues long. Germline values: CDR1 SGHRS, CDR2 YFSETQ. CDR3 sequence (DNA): TGCGCCAGCAGCATAGACAAGCACACTGAAGCTTTCTTT. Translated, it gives CASSIDKHTEAFF.

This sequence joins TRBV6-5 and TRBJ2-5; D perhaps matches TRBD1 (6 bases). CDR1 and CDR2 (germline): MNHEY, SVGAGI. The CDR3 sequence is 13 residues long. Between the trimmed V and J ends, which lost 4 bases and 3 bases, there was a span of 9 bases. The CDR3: CASSSWTEETQYF. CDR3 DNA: TGTGCCAGCAGTTCTTGGACAGAAGAGACCCAGTACTTC.

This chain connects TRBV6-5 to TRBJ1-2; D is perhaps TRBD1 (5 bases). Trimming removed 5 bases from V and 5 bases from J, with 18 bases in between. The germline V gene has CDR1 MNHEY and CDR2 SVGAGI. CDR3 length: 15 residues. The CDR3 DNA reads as TGTGCCAGCAGTCCCCAGCCAGGGATAGGATATGGCTACACCTTC. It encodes CASSPQPGIGYGYTF.

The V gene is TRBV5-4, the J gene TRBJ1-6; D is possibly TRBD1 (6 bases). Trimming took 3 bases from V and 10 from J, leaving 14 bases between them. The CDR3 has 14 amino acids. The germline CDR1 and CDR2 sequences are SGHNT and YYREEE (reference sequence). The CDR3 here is CASSSGQRESPLHF. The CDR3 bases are TGTGCCAGCAGCTCTGGACAGCGGGAATCACCCCTCCACTTT.

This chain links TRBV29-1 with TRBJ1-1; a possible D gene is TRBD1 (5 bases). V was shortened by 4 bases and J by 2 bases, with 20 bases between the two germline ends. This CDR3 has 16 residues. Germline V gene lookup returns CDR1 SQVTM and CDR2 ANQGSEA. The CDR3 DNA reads TGCAGCGTTGTTTCCGTTTGGGGGGGGAGTAACACTGAAGCTTTCTTT. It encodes CSVVSVWGGSNTEAFF.

CDR3 DNA sequence: TGCGCCAGCAGTCAACTTTCGTCCCGCGGGACAGGTGCCGATAACTATGGCTACACCTTC. Translation gives CASSQLSSRGTGADNYGYTF. The chain recombines TRBV23-1 with TRBJ1-2; 8 bases agree with TRBD1. TRBV23-1 is an ORF, with its function uncertain. The trim removed 2 bases at V and 1 base at J, leaving 18 bases unmatched. This CDR3 region has 20 residues.

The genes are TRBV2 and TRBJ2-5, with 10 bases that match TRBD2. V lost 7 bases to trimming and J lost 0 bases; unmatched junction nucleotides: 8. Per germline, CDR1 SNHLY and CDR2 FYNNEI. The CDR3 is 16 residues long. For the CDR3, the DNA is TGTGCCAGCAAGCGGCTAGCGGGGGCCAACCAAGAGACCCAGTACTTC. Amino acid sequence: CASKRLAGANQETQYF.

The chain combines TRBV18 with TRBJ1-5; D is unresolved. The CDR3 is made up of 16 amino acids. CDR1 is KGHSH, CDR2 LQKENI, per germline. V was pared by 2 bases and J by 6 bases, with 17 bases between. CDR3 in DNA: TGTGCCAGCTCACCAGGACCGATTGAGGTCGGTCAGCCCCAGCATTTT. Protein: CASSPGPIEVGQPQHF.

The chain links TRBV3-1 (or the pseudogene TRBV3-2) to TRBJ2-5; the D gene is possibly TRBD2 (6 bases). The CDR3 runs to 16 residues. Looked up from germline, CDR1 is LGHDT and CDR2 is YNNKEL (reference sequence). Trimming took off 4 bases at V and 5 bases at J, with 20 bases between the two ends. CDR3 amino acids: CASSRPGLTGGETQYF. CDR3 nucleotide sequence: TGTGCCAGCAGCCGACCCGGACTCACTGGGGGGGAGACCCAGTACTTC.

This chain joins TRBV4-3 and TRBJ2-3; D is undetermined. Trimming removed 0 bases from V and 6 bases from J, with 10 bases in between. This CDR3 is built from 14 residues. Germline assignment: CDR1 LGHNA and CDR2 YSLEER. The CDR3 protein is CASSQDRSADTQYF. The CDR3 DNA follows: TGCGCCAGCAGCCAAGATCGATCGGCCGATACGCAGTATTTT.

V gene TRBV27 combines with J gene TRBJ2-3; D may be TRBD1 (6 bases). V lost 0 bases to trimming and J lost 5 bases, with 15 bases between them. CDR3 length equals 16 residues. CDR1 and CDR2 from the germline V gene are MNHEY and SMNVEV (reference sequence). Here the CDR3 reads CASSLSWGTGIDTQYF. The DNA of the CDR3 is TGTGCCAGCAGTTTATCGTGGGGTACAGGGATAGATACGCAGTATTTT.